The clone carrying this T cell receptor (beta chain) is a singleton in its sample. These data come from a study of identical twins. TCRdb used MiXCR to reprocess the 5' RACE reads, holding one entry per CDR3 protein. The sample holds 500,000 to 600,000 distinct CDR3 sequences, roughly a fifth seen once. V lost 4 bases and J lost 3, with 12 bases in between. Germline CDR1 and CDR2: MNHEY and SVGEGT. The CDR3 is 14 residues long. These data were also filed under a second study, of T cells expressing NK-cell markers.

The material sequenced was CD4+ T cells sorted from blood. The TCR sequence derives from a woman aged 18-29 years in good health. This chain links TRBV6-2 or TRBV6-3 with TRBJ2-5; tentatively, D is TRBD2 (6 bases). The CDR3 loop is CASSFREPKETQYF. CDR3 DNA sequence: TGTGCCAGCAGTTTCCGGGAGCCGAAAGAGACCCAGTACTTC.